This TCR beta chain was profiled in a study of T-cell reconstitution after alpha-beta-depleted transplantation in children. Trimming shortened V by 3 bases and J by 5 bases, and 14 bases separated the two germline ends. Germline V CDR1 and CDR2: SGHRS, YFSETQ. This CDR3 comprises 14 residues. This clonotype was detected only a few times. Researchers prepared the TCRbeta library using unique molecular identifiers, the study reports. MiXCR was run by TCRdb on the PCR reads, yielding one entry per CDR3 protein. The repertoire consists of some 640,000 distinct CDR3 sequences, with roughly 17% occurring once and the leading ten covering 1.1%.

The specimen was PBMCs from the stem cell graft donor, collected from the stem cell graft. V and J are TRBV5-1 and TRBJ1-1; no definite D call. The TCR was taken from a human donor who donated a stem cell graft to a child with acute myeloid leukemia. The DNA of the CDR3 is TGCGCCAGCAGCTCGGCGAACCCGAGGACTGAAGCTTTCTTT. It is translated as CASSSANPRTEAFF.